This T cell receptor beta chain was recorded in a study of cytomegalovirus exposure and HLA in healthy donors. PCR involved 60 Vbeta and 13 Jbeta primers. Sequencing used immunoSEQ multiplex PCR; TCRdb keeps in-frame clones, though not all of them. The table shows 150,000 to 200,000 clones, with more than 80% occurring only once. V was cut by 1 base and J by 7 bases, with 19 bases left in between. The CDR3 spans 16 residues. Germline V gives CDR1 SEHNR, CDR2 FQNEAQ (reference sequence). General observations from the study: A later analysis linked a missense DCLRE1C variant to TCR beta V- and J-gene trimming. Donors were assumed by presence/absence analyses to have roughly uniform sequencing depth. It was reported in a later analysis that an Asian-associated ancestry cluster showed fewer N-insertions than the 666-donor mean.

About this clone: Antigen unknown.

Input material: PBMCs. The V gene is TRBV7-9, the J gene TRBJ1-2, with D perhaps matching TRBD1 (6 bases). This TCR was sampled from a man aged 18 to 29 in good health and CMV-seronegative. CDR3 bases: TGTGCCAGCAGCTTAGTCGGGACAACCCCCCAGGGTGGCTACACCTTC. This gives the protein CASSLVGTTPQGGYTF.